The 26 T cell receptor beta chains given below trace back to one sample, sequenced in a study of blood T cell repertoires in COVID-19. Libraries were prepared by immunoSEQ multiplex PCR; TCRdb keeps only in-frame clonotypes and omits some of them. The top ten clones hold about 2.2% of a sample with approximately 200,000 clones, 85% to 90% of them seen once. The sample consisted of peripheral blood. The receptors shown here come from a woman aged 50 to 65 with acute or convalescent COVID-19.

The chain recombines TRBV5-4 with TRBJ2-1, with D possibly being TRBD1 (6 bases). CDR1 SGHNT and CDR2 YYREEE come from the germline V gene (reference sequence). This CDR3 region has 16 residues. V gave up 4 bases and J gave up 1 base, with 15 bases separating them. CDR3 nucleotides: TGTGCCAGCAGCCCCGAACCAGGACAGTCCTACAATGAGCAGTTCTTC. It is translated as CASSPEPGQSYNEQFF.

The V and J genes are TRBV6-2 or TRBV6-3 and TRBJ2-3, with D possibly TRBD2 on 5 matching bases. Germline V gene data show CDR1 as MNHEY and CDR2 as SVGEGT. The V end lost 4 bases, the J end lost 8 bases, and 13 bases lay between the germline ends. This CDR3 is built from 13 residues. The CDR3 is CASSFLGRGTQYF. The DNA of the CDR3 is TGTGCCAGCAGTTTCCTCGGCCGGGGTACGCAGTATTTT.

The chain recombines TRBV25-1 with TRBJ1-5; a weak D match, TRBD1 (6 bases). Trimming shortened V by 1 base and J by 7 bases, and 17 bases separated the two germline ends. CDR1 and CDR2 from the germline V gene are MGHDK and SYGVNS. The CDR3 consists of 16 residues. CDR3 DNA sequence: TGTGCCAGCAGTGAATCCACCGCAGGGGTAGGACAGCCCCAGCATTTT. Its translation: CASSESTAGVGQPQHF. The full variable domain, rest sourced from reference TRBV25-1 and TRBJ1-5, is EADIYQTPRYLVIGTGKKITLECSQTMGHDKMYWYQQDPGMELHLIHYSYGVNSTEKGDLSSESTVSRIRTEHFPLTLESARPSHTSQYLCASSESTAGVGQPQHFGDGTRLSIL.

The chain combines TRBV5-1 with TRBJ2-1, with a weak D call TRBD2 (6 bases). This CDR3 region has 15 residues. With 4 bases removed from V and 5 bases from J, the gap between germline ends came to 16 bases. In germline, CDR1 is SGHRS, CDR2 YFSETQ. CDR3 bases: TGCGCCAGCAGCCACCGGGACTCCGTAGACAATGAGCAGTTCTTC. This sequence encodes CASSHRDSVDNEQFF.

A single count supports this clone. CDR3 sequence: CASSRGGGLSYNEQFF. DNA for the CDR3: TGTGCCAGTAGTCGGGGCGGGGGTCTCTCCTACAATGAGCAGTTCTTC. The chain has TRBV19 and TRBJ2-1; 7 nucleotides match TRBD2. Losses at the gene ends were 5 bases for V and 0 bases for J; bases not matched to a gene: 7. Germline V gives CDR1 LNHDA, CDR2 SQIVND (reference sequence). The CDR3 runs to 16 residues.

This clone was seen a single time. The CDR3 here is CATTMISRGYTF. The CDR3 bases are TGTGCCACCACTATGATTTCGCGGGGCTACACCTTC. This sequence joins TRBV24-1 and TRBJ1-2, with D uncertain. V was trimmed by 8 bases and J by 8 bases, leaving 14 bases between them. The V gene's germline CDR1 is KGHDR and CDR2 SFDVKD. CDR3 length: 12 amino acids.

This chain joins TRBV19 and TRBJ1-5; D not resolved. Germline CDR1 LNHDA, CDR2 SQIVND (reference sequence). V was shortened by 5 bases and J by 0 bases, with 8 bases between the two germline ends. CDR3 size: 14 residues. The CDR3 DNA reads TGTGCCAGTAGTCGAGGCTATAGCAATCAGCCCCAGCATTTT. It is translated as CASSRGYSNQPQHF. Using reference TRBV19 and TRBJ1-5 for the parts outside the CDR3, the full variable domain is DGGITQSPKYLFRKEGQNVTLSCEQNLNHDAMYWYRQDPGQGLRLIYYSQIVNDFQKGDIAEGYSVSREKKESFPLTVTSAQKNPTAFYLCASSRGYSNQPQHFGDGTRLSIL.

The rearrangement links TRBV7-8 to TRBJ1-2, with TRBD1 matching over 11 bases. The germline V gene encodes CDR1 SGHVS and CDR2 FQNEAQ. This CDR3 is built from 13 residues. Trimming cost V 5 bases and J 11 bases; bases outside gene matches: 7. The CDR3 DNA is TGTGCCAGCAGCGCCGGGACAGGGGGTTGGTACACCTTC. This encodes CASSAGTGGWYTF.

The J gene is TRBJ1-3, the V gene TRBV10-3; 11 bases line up with TRBD1. The germline CDR1 and CDR2 sequences are ENHRY and SYGVKD. The CDR3 spans 17 residues. The V and J ends lost 6 bases and 0 bases, in that order; junction bases with no gene match: 7. CDR3 in DNA: TGTGCCATCAGAATGCCGGGACAGGGGGACTCTGGAAACACCATATATTTT. Translating gives CAIRMPGQGDSGNTIYF.

The chain couples TRBV7-6 to TRBJ2-7; the match to TRBD1 covers 11 bases. V lost 2 bases to trimming and J lost 5 bases; unmatched junction nucleotides: 5. This CDR3 has 15 amino acids. CDR1 is SGHVS and CDR2 is FNYEAQ in the germline V gene. In DNA form, the CDR3 reads TGTGCCAGCAGCTTACTGGACAGGGGGCTCGACGAGCAGTACTTC. It encodes CASSLLDRGLDEQYF.

V is TRBV10-2 and J is TRBJ1-1, with D uncertain. V lost 5 bases and J lost 3, with 10 bases in between. CDR3 length equals 13 residues. In germline, CDR1 is WSHSY, CDR2 SAAADI. Written as DNA, the CDR3 is TGCGCCAGCAGTCCCCTACTGGACACTGAAGCTTTCTTT. Amino acid sequence: CASSPLLDTEAFF.

V is TRBV11-2 and J is TRBJ2-4; 7 positions match TRBD2. Germline V CDR1 and CDR2: SGHAT, FQNNGV. The CDR3 totals 13 residues. With 7 bases clipped from V and 9 bases from J, the junction kept 9 bases outside the gene matches. CDR3 sequence: CASTHDSSGIQYF. CDR3 in DNA: TGTGCCAGCACCCATGACTCTAGCGGCATTCAGTACTTC.

This clone was counted once. The rearrangement links TRBV19 to TRBJ1-2, with 8 positions matching TRBD1. The germline V gene encodes CDR1 LNHDA and CDR2 SQIVND (reference sequence). The CDR3 covers 13 residues. Trimming took 4 bases from V and 3 from J; bases not matched to a gene: 1. The CDR3 sequence is CASSTTGDYGYTF. The CDR3 bases are TGTGCCAGTAGTACGACAGGGGACTATGGCTACACCTTC.

The gene calls are TRBV5-4 and TRBJ2-5, with 9 nucleotides matching TRBD1. The CDR3 runs to 15 residues. V lost 5 bases and J lost 4; bases outside the gene matches: 9. CDR1 SGHNT and CDR2 YYREEE come from the germline V gene (reference sequence). CDR3 DNA sequence: TGTGCCAGCAGTTCGGACAGGGGAGCGTCAGAGACCCAGTACTTC. Its protein product is CASSSDRGASETQYF. The complete variable domain, with remaining parts taken from reference TRBV5-4 and TRBJ2-5, reads ETGVTQSPTHLIKTRGQQVTLRCSSQSGHNTVSWYQQALGQGPQFIFQYYREEENGRGNFPPRFSGLQFPNYSSELNVNALELDDSALYLCASSSDRGASETQYFGPGTRLLVL.

This sequence joins TRBV6-4 and TRBJ1-1; the D is unclear. With 3 bases removed from V and 0 bases from J, the gap between germline ends came to 5 bases. This CDR3 is built from 13 residues. Per the germline V gene, CDR1 is MRHNA and CDR2 is SNTAGT. The CDR3 DNA is TGTGCCAGCAGTGAGAGGTTGAACACTGAAGCTTTCTTT. It codes for CASSERLNTEAFF.

The chain couples TRBV6-5 to TRBJ1-1, with D maybe TRBD1 (5 bases). There are 14 residues in the CDR3. Deletions cut 6 bases from V and 1 base from J, with 12 bases between. The germline V gene encodes CDR1 MNHEY and CDR2 SVGAGI. As DNA, the CDR3 is TGTGCCAGCAGGCGGGACCCAAAGAACACTGAAGCTTTCTTT. It encodes CASRRDPKNTEAFF.

The chain recombines TRBV27 with TRBJ1-1; D perhaps matches TRBD1 (6 bases). Trimming stripped 3 bases from V and 4 bases from J, with 18 bases between. This CDR3 has 16 residues. Per the germline V gene, CDR1 is MNHEY and CDR2 is SMNVEV (reference sequence). The CDR3 sequence: CASSFLIRGEGTEAFF. As DNA, the CDR3 is TGTGCCAGCAGTTTCCTCATCAGGGGCGAGGGCACTGAAGCTTTCTTT.

The CDR3 bases are TGTGCCAGCAGTTTAGTAGGTGACAGGGGCTATGGCTACACCTTC. Its protein product is CASSLVGDRGYGYTF. This chain links TRBV28 with TRBJ1-2; TRBD1 matches 8 bases. The length of the CDR3 is 15 residues. The trim removed 2 bases at V and 4 bases at J, leaving 6 bases unmatched. The germline CDR1 and CDR2 sequences are MDHEN and SYDVKM.

The CDR3 nucleotides are TGTGCCAGCACTACCTCTAGGGGCTCCTACAATGAGCAGTTCTTC. Encoded protein: CASTTSRGSYNEQFF. The chain has TRBV2 and TRBJ2-1; tentative D call: TRBD1 (5 bases). This CDR3 contains 15 residues. V lost 7 bases and J 0 bases, leaving 13 bases between the germline ends. The germline gives CDR1 SNHLY, CDR2 FYNNEI.

This chain uses TRBV9 with TRBJ2-7; perhaps TRBD2 as D (5 bases). Trimming took off 0 bases at V and 4 bases at J, with 8 bases between the two ends. Germline-derived CDR1 and CDR2 are SGDLS and YYNGEE. The CDR3 consists of 13 residues. CDR3 coding DNA: TGTGCCAGCAGCGTAGGGCCGGGATACGAGCAGTACTTC. Translation gives CASSVGPGYEQYF.

The chain is built from TRBV18 and TRBJ1-2; 9 nucleotides line up with TRBD1. Germline V CDR1 and CDR2: KGHSH, LQKENI. Trimming took 2 bases from V and 5 from J; bases not matched to a gene: 3. This CDR3 is 14 amino acids long. CDR3 sequence (DNA): TGTGCCAGCTCACCAAGGACAGGGGCTTATGGCTACACCTTC. Translating it yields CASSPRTGAYGYTF.

The chain recombines TRBV19 with TRBJ1-5; TRBD1 is a possible D gene (6 bases). The V gene lost 0 bases and the J gene lost 5 bases, with 14 bases spanning the gap. The V gene's germline CDR1 is LNHDA and CDR2 SQIVND (reference sequence). This CDR3 spans 16 amino acids. In nucleotides, the CDR3 is TGTGCCAGTAGTATAGATCCGGACAGAACCTATCAGCCCCAGCATTTT. Protein sequence: CASSIDPDRTYQPQHF.

V gene TRBV3-1 (or the pseudogene TRBV3-2) combines with J gene TRBJ1-2, with D possibly matching TRBD1 (5 bases). The CDR3 is 12 residues long. Per the germline V gene, CDR1 is LGHDT and CDR2 is YNNKEL (reference sequence). V lost 3 bases and J lost 7, with 9 bases in between. In DNA form, the CDR3 reads TGTGCCAGCAGCCAGAGGACATTTGGCTACACCTTC. This translates into CASSQRTFGYTF.

The rearrangement links TRBV4-2 to TRBJ2-7; 7 positions match TRBD1. This CDR3 is 14 amino acids long. Germline CDR1 and CDR2: LGHNA and YNFKEQ. Trimming took 6 bases from V and 0 from J; bases not matched to a gene: 5. This chain's CDR3 is CASSPGGNSYEQYF. In DNA form, the CDR3 reads TGTGCCAGCAGTCCAGGGGGTAACTCCTACGAGCAGTACTTC.

V is TRBV20-1 and J is TRBJ2-7; 9 bases align to TRBD2. Trimming cost V 3 bases and J 6 bases; bases outside gene matches: 6. From germline, CDR1 is DFQATT and CDR2 SNEGSKA (reference sequence). This CDR3 is 13 amino acids long. CDR3: CSASRRGGLEQYF. CDR3 DNA: TGCAGTGCTAGTCGGCGGGGGGGCCTCGAGCAGTACTTC.

The chain recombines TRBV6-5 with TRBJ2-2; possibly TRBD2 for D (5 bases). Trimming cost V 7 bases and J 4 bases, with 10 bases left between them. Germline V gene data show CDR1 as MNHEY and CDR2 as SVGAGI. The CDR3 has 13 residues. The CDR3 loop is CASTNGVTGELFF. CDR3 in DNA: TGTGCCAGCACTAACGGGGTCACCGGGGAGCTGTTTTTT.